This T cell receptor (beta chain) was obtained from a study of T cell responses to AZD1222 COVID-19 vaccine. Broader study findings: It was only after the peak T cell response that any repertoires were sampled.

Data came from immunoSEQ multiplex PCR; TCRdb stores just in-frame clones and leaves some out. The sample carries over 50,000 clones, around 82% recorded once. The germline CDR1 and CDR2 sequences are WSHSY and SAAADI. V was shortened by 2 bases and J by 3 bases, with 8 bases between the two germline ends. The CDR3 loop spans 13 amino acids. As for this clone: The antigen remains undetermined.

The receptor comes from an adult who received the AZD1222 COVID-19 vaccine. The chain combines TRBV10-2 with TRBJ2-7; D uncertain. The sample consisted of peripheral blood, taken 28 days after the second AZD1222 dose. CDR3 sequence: CASSEPINYEQYF. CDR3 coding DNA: TGCGCCAGCAGTGAGCCAATAAACTACGAGCAGTACTTC.